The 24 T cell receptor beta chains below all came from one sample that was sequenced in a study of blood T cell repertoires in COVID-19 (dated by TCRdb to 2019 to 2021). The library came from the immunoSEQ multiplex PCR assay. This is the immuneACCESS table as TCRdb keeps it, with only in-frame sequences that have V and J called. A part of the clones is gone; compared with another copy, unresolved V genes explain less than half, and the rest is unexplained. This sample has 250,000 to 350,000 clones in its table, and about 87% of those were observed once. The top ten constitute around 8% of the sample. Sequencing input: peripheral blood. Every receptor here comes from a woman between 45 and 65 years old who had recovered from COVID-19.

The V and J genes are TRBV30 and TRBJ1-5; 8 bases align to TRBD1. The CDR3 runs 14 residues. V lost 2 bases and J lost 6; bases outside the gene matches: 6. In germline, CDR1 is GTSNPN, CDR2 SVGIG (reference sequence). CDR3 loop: CAWSQGADGQPQHF. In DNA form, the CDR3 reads TGTGCCTGGAGTCAGGGGGCAGACGGTCAGCCCCAGCATTTT.

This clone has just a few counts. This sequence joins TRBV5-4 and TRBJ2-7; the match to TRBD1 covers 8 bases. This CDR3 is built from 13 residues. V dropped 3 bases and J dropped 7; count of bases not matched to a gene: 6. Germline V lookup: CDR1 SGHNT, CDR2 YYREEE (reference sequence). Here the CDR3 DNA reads TGTGCCAGCAGCTCCGGGACAGGACAAGAGCAGTACTTC. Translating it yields CASSSGTGQEQYF.

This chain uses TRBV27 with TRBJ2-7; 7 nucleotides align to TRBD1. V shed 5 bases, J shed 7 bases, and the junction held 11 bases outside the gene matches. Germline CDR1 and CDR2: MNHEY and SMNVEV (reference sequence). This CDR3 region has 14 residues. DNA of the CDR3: TGTGCCAGCAGTCCCACGGGACAGAGAAGGGAGCAGTACTTC. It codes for CASSPTGQRREQYF.

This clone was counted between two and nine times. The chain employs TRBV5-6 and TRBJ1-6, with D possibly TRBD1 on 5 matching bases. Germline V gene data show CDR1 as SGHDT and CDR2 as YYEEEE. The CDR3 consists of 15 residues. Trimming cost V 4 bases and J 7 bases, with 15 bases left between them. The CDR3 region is CASSRQRPGNSPLHF. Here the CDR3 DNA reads TGTGCCAGCAGCCGTCAGCGCCCAGGGAATTCACCCCTCCACTTT.

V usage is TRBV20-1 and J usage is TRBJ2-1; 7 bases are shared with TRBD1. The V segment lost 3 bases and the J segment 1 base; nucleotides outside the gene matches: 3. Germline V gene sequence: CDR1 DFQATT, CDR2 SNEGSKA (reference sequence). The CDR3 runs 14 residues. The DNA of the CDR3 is TGCAGTGCTAGTAGGGGGCAATCCTACAATGAGCAGTTCTTC. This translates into CSASRGQSYNEQFF.

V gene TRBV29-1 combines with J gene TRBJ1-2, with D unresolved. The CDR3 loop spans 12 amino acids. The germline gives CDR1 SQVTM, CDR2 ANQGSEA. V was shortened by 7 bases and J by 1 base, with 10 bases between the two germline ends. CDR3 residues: CSAGDFNYGYTF. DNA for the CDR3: TGCAGCGCCGGGGATTTTAACTATGGCTACACCTTC.

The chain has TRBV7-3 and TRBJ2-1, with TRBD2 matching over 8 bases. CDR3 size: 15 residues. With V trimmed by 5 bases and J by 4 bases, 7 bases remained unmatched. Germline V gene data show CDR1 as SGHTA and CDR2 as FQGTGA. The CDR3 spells CASSKRLAGYNEQFF. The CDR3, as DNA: TGTGCCAGCAGCAAGCGGCTAGCGGGTTACAATGAGCAGTTCTTC. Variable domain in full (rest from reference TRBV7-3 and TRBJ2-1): GAGVSQTPSNKVTEKGKYVELRCDPISGHTALYWYRQSLGQGPEFLIYFQGTGAADDSGLPNDRFFAVRPEGSVSTLKIQRTERGDSAVYLCASSKRLAGYNEQFFGPGTRLTVL.

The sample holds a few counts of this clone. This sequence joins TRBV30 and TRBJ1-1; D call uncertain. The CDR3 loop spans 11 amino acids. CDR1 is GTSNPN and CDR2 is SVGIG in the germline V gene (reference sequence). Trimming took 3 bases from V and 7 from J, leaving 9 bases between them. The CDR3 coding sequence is TGTGCCTGGAGCCGGAGAAGTGAAGCTTTCTTT. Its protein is CAWSRRSEAFF.

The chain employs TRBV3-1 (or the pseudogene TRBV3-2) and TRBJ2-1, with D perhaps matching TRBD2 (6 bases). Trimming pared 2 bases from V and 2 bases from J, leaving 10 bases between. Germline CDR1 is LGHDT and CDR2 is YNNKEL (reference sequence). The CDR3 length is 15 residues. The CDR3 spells CASSQISGAYNEQFF. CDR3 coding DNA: TGTGCCAGCAGCCAAATTAGCGGAGCCTACAATGAGCAGTTCTTC.

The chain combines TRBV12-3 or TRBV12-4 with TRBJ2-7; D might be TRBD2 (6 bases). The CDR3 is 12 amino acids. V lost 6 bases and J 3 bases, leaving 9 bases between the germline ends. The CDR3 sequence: CASSLTSYEQYF. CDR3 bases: TGTGCCAGCAGCCTGACTAGCTACGAGCAGTACTTC.

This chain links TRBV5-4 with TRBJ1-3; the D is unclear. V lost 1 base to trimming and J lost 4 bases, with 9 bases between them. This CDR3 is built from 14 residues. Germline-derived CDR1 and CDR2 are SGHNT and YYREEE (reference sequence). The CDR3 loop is CASSLLAAGNTIYF. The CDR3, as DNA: TGTGCCAGCAGCTTGCTAGCGGCCGGAAACACCATATATTTT.

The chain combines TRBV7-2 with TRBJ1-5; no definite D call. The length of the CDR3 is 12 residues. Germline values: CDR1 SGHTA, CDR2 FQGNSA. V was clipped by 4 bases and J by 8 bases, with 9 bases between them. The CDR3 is CASSSPTEPQHF. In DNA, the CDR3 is TGTGCCAGCAGCTCACCTACTGAGCCCCAGCATTTT.

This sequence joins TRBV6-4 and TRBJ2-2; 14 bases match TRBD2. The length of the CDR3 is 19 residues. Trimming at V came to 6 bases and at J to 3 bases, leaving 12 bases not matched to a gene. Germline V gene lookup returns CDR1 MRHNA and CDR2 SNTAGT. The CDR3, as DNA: TGTGCCAGCAGAATCCACCGACTAGCGGGAGGGAGGGACACCGGGGAGCTGTTTTTT. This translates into CASRIHRLAGGRDTGELFF.

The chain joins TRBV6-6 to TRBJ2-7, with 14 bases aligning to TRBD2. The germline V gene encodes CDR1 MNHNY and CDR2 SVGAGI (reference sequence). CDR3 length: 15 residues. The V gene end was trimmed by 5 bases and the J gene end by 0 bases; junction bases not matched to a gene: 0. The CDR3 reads CASSGTSGSSYEQYF. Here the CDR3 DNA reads TGTGCCAGCAGTGGGACTAGCGGGAGCTCCTACGAGCAGTACTTC.

CDR3 sequence reads: CASSARLAGANEQFF. The CDR3 nucleotides read TGTGCCAGCAGCGCCAGACTAGCGGGAGCTAATGAGCAGTTCTTC. The V and J genes are TRBV7-2 and TRBJ2-1; 12 bases are shared with TRBD2. Trimming removed 5 bases from V and 7 bases from J; junction bases left unmatched: 6. CDR3 length: 15 residues. Germline V lookup: CDR1 SGHTA, CDR2 FQGNSA.

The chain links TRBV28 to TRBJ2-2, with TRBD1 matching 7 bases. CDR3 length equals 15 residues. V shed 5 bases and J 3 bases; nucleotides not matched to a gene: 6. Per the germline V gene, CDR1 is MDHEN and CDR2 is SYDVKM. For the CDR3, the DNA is TGTGCCAGCAGTCCCCTTACAGGGGACACCGGGGAGCTGTTTTTT. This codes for CASSPLTGDTGELFF.

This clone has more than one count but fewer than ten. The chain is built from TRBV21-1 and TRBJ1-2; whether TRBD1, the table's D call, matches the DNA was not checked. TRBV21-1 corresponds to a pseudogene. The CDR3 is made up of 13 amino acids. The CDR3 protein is CSSADIARYGYTF. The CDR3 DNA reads TGCAGCTCTGCGGACATAGCCCGATATGGCTACACCTTC.

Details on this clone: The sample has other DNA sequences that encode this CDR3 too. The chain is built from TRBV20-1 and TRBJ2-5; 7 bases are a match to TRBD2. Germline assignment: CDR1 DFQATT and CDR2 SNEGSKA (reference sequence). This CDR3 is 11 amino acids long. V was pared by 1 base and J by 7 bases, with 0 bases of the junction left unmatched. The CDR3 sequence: CSARGGGTQYF. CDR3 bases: TGCAGTGCTAGAGGGGGGGGGACCCAGTACTTC.

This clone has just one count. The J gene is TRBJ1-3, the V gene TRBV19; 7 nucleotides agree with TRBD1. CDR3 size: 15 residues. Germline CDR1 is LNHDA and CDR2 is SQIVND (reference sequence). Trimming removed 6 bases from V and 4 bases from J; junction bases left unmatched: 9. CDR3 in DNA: TGTGCCAGTAGCTTCAATGCGGGACAGGGAAACACCATATATTTT. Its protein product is CASSFNAGQGNTIYF.

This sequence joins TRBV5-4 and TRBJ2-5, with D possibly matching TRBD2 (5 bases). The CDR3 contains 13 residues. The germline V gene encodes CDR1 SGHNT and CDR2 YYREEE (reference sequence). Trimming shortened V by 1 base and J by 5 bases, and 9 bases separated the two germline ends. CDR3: CASSLSWRETQYF. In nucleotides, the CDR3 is TGTGCCAGCAGCTTGTCTTGGAGGGAGACCCAGTACTTC.

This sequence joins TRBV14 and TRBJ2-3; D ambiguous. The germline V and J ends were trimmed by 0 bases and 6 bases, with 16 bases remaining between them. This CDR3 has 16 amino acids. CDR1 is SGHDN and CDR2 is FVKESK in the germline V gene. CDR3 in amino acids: CASSQDLPGTLDTQYF. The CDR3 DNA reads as TGTGCCAGCAGCCAAGACCTTCCCGGTACCCTGGATACGCAGTATTTT.

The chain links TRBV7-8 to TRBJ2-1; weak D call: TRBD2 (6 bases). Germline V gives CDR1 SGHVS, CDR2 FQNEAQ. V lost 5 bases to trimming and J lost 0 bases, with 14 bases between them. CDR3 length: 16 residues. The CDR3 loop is CASSPMGGSSYNEQFF. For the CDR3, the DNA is TGTGCCAGCAGCCCCATGGGGGGTAGCTCCTACAATGAGCAGTTCTTC.

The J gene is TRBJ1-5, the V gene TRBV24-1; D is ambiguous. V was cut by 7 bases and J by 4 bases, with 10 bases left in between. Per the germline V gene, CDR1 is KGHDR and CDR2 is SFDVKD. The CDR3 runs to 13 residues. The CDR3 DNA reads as TGTGCCACCAGCAGGAATGGGAATCAGCCCCAGCATTTT. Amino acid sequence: CATSRNGNQPQHF.

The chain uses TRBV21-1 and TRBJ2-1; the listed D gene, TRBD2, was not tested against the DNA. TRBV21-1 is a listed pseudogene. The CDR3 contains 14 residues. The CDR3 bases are TGTGCCAGCAGCAAAGGGGAGGACTACAATGAGCAGTTCTTC. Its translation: CASSKGEDYNEQFF.